This T cell receptor (beta chain) derives from a study of T cells after posttransplantation cyclophosphamide. Whole-study findings and limits: After PTCy, TRB diversity resembled that of CNI/methotrexate controls.

CDR1 and CDR2 from the germline V gene are LGHNA and YNFKEQ. This CDR3 has 15 residues. The J segment lost 7 bases and the V segment lost 0 bases, leaving 4 bases of the junction unmatched. Busulfan-fludarabine conditioning, marrow transplant, and cyclophosphamide on days +3 and +4 were administered. Assay: immunoSEQ multiplex PCR; the TCRdb copy retains only in-frame clones and omits some. This sample carries roughly 25,000 clones and no singletons, and around 1.7% goes to the top ten. This clone was recorded at least ten times. Its antigen is unidentified. The sequence was collected from a male patient aged 18 to 35 who received an allogeneic stem cell transplant from a related donor, was CMV-positive, and had no GVHD. Some T cells may trace back to the graft donor. Material: PBMCs, obtained after allogeneic stem cell transplant with posttransplant cyclophosphamide. The chain employs TRBV4-2 and TRBJ2-7; 12 bases are shared with TRBD2. The CDR3 loop is CASSQETSGGEEQYF. The CDR3 DNA reads as TGTGCCAGCAGCCAAGAGACTAGCGGGGGTGAGGAGCAGTACTTC.